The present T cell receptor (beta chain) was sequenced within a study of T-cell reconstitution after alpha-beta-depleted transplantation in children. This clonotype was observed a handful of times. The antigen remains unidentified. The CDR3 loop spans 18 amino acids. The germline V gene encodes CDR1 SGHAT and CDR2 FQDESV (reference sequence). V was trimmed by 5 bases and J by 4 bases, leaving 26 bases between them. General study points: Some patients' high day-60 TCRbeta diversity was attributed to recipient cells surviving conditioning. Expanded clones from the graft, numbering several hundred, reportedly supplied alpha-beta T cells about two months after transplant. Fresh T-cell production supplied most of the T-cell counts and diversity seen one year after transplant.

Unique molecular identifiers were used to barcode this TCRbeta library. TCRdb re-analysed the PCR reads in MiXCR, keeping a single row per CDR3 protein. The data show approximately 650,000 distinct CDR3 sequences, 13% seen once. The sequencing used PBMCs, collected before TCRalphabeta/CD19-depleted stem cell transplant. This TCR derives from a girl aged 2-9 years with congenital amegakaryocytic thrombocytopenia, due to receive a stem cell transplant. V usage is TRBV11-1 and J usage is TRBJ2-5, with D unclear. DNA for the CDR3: TGTGCCAGCAGCCCACAATTGTGGCCTAAAACAACCTTAGAGACCCAGTACTTC. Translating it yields CASSPQLWPKTTLETQYF.